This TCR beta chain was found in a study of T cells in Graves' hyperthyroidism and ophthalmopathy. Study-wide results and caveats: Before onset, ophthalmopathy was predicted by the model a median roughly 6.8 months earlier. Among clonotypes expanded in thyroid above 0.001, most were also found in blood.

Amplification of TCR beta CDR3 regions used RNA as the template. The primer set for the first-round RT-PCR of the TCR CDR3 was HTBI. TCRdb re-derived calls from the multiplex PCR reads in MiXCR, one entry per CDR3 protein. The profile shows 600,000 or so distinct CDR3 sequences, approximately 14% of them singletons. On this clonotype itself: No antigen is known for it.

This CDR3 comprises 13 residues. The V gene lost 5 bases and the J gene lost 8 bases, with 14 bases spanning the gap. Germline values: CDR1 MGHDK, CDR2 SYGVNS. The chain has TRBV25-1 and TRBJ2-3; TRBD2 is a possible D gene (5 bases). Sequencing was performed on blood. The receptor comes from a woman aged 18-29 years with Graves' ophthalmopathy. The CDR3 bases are TGTGCCAGCAGTTCAGAGGGCCTTCGTACGCAGTATTTT. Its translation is CASSSEGLRTQYF.